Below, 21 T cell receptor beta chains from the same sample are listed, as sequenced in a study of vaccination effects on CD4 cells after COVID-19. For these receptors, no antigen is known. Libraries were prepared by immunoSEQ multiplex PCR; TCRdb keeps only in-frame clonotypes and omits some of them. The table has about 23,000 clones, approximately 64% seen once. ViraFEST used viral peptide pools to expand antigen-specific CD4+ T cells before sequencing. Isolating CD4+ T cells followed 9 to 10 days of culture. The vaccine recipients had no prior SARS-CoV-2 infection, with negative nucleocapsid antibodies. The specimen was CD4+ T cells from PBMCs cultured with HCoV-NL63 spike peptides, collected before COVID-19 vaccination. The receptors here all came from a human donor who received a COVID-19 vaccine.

DNA for the CDR3: TGCGCCAGCAGCCACCTGAGTACAGCTAGCACAGATACGCAGTATTTT. Its protein product is CASSHLSTASTDTQYF. The rearrangement joins TRBV5-1 to TRBJ2-3; D ambiguous. This CDR3 comprises 16 residues. From germline, CDR1 is SGHRS and CDR2 YFSETQ. The germline V and J ends were trimmed by 4 bases and 0 bases, with 15 bases remaining between them.

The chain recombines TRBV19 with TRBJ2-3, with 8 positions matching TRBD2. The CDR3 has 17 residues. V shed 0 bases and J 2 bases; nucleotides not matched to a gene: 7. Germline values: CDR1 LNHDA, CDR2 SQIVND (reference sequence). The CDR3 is CASSIERTSGHTDTQYF. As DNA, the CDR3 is TGTGCCAGTAGTATAGAACGAACTAGCGGTCACACAGATACGCAGTATTTT.

The DNA for the CDR3 is TGCGCCAGCAGCTTGGATCAGGGACGGTCCTACGAGCAGTACTTC. Protein: CASSLDQGRSYEQYF. The J gene is TRBJ2-7, the V gene TRBV5-1; D is tentatively TRBD1 or TRBD2 (5 bases each). Trimming stripped 0 bases from V and 1 base from J, with 11 bases between. The germline V gene has CDR1 SGHRS and CDR2 YFSETQ. The CDR3 sequence is 15 residues long.

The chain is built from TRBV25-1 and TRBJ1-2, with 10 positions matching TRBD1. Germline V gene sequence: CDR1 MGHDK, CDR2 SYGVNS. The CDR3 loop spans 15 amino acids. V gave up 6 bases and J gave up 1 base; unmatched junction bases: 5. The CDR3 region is CASSGTGVLNYGYTF. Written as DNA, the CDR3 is TGTGCCAGCAGCGGGACAGGGGTACTTAACTATGGCTACACCTTC.

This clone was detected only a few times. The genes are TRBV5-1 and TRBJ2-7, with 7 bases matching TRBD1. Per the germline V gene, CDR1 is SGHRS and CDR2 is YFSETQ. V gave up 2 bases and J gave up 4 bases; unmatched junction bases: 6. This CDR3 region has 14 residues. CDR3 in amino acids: CASSFSDREYEQYF. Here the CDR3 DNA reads TGCGCCAGCAGCTTCAGTGACAGGGAATACGAGCAGTACTTC.

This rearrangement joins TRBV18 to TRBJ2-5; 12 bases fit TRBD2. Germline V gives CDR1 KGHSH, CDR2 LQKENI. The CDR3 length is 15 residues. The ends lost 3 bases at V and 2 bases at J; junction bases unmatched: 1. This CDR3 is CASSPGTSGQETQYF. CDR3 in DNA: TGTGCCAGCTCACCTGGGACTAGCGGGCAAGAGACCCAGTACTTC.

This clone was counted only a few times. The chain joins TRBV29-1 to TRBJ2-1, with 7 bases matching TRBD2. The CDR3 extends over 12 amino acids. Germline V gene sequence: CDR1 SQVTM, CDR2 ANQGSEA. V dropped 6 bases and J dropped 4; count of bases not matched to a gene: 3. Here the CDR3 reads CSVGTNYNEQFF. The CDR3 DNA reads TGCAGCGTGGGGACTAATTACAATGAGCAGTTCTTC.

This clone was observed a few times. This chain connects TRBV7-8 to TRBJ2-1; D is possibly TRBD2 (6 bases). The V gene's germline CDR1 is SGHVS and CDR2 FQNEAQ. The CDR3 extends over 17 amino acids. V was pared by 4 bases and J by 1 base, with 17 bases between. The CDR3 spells CASSSGNLALSYNEQFF. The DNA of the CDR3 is TGTGCCAGCAGCTCAGGTAATCTAGCGCTATCCTACAATGAGCAGTTCTTC.

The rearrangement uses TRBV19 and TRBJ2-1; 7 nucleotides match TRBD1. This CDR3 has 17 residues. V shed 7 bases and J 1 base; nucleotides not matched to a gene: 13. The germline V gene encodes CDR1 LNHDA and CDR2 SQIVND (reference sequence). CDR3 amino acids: CASTIGEYRGSYNEQFF. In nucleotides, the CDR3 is TGTGCCAGTACCATTGGAGAATACAGGGGTTCCTACAATGAGCAGTTCTTC.

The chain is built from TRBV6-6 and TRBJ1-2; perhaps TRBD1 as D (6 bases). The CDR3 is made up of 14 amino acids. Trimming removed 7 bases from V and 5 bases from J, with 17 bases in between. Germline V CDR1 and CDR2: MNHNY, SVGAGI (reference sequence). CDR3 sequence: CASTPGDQGYGYTF. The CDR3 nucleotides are TGTGCCAGCACCCCAGGGGACCAGGGGTATGGCTACACCTTC.

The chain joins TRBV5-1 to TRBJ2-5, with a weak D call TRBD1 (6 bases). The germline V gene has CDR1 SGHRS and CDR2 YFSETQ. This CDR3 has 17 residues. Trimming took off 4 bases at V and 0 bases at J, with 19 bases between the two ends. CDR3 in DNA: TGCGCCAGCAGCCCCCAATCTTTCAGGGGTTACCAAGAGACCCAGTACTTC. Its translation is CASSPQSFRGYQETQYF. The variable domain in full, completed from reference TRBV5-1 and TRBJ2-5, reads KAGVTQTPRYLIKTRGQQVTLSCSPISGHRSVSWYQQTPGQGLQFLFEYFSETQRNKGNFPGRFSGRQFSNSRSEMNVSTLELGDSALYLCASSPQSFRGYQETQYFGPGTRLLVL.

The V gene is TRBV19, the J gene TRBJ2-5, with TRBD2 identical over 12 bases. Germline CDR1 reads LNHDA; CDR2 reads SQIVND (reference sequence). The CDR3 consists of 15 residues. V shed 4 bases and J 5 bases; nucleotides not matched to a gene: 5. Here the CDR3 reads CASSTSGRAVETQYF. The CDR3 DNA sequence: TGTGCCAGTAGTACTAGCGGGAGGGCGGTGGAGACCCAGTACTTC.

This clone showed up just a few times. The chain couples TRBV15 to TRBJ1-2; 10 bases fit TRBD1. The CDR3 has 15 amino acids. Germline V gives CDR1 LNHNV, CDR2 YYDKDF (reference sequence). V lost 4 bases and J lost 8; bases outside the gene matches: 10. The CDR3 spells CATSTPRQGARGYTF. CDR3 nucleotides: TGTGCCACCAGCACCCCAAGACAGGGGGCGCGAGGCTACACCTTC.

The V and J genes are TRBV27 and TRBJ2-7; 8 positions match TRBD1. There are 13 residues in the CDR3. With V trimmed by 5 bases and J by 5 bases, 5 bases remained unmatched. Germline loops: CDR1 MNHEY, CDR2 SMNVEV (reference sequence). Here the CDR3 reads CASSRLQGDEQYF. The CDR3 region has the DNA TGTGCCAGCAGTCGCCTACAGGGGGACGAGCAGTACTTC.

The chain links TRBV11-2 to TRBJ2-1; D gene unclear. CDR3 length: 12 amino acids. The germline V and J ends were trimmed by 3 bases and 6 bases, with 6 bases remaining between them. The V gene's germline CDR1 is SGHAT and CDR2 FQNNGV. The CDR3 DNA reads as TGTGCCAGCAGCTTCCAAGGCAATGAGCAGTTCTTC. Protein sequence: CASSFQGNEQFF.

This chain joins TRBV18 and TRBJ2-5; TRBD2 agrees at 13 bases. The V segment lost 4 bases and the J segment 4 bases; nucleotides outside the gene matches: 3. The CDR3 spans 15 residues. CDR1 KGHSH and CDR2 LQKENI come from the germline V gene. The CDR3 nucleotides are TGTGCCAGCTCACAGGGACTAGCGGGACTAGAGACCCAGTACTTC. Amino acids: CASSQGLAGLETQYF.

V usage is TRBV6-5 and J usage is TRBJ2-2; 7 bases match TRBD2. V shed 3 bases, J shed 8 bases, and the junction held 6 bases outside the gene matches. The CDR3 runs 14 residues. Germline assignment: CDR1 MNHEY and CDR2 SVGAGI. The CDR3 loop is CASSYRTRAGELFF. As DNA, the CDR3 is TGTGCCAGCAGTTATCGGACTAGAGCTGGGGAGCTGTTTTTT.

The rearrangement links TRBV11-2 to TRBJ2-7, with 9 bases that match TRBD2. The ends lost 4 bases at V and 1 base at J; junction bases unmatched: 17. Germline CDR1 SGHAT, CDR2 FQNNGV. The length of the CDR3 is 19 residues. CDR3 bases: TGTGCCAGCAGCTCTTTGGGCGGAGCGGGGGGTCAACCGTCCTACGAGCAGTACTTC. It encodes CASSSLGGAGGQPSYEQYF.

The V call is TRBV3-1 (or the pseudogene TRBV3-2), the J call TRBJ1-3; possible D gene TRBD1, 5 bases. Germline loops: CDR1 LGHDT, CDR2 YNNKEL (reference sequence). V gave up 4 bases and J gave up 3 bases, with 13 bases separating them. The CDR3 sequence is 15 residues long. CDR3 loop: CASSPTGAFGNTIYF. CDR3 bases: TGTGCCAGCAGCCCTACAGGCGCTTTTGGAAACACCATATATTTT.

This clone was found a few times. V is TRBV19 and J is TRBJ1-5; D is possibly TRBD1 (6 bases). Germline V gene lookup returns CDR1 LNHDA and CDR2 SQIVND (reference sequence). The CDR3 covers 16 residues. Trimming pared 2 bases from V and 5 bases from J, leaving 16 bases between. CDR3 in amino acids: CASSINARAGDQPQHF. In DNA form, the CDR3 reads TGTGCCAGTAGTATAAACGCCCGGGCAGGGGATCAGCCCCAGCATTTT.

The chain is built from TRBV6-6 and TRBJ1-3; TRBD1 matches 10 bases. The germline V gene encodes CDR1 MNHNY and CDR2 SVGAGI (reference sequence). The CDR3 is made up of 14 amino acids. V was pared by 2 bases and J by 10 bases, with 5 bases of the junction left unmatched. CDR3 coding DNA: TGTGCCAGCAGTTACGGGACAGGGGAAAGGACCATATATTTT. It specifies CASSYGTGERTIYF.